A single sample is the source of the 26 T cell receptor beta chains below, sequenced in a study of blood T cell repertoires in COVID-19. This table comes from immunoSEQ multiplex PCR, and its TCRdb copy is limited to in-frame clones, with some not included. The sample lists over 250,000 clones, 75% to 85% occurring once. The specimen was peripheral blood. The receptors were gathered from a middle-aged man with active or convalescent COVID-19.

Here the CDR3 reads CASSVQGNQPQHF. Here the CDR3 DNA reads TGTGCCAGCAGCGTCCAGGGGAATCAGCCCCAGCATTTT. V and J are TRBV7-2 and TRBJ1-5; D is perhaps TRBD1 (6 bases). CDR1 is SGHTA and CDR2 is FQGNSA in the germline V gene. The CDR3 has 13 residues. Trimming took off 5 bases at V and 4 bases at J, with 9 bases between the two ends.

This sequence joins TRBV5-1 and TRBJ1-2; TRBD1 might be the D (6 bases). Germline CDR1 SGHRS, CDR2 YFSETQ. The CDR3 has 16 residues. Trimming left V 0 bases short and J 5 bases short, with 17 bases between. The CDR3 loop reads CASSLEAGGARYGYTF. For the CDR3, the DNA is TGCGCCAGCAGCTTGGAAGCGGGGGGCGCAAGATATGGCTACACCTTC.

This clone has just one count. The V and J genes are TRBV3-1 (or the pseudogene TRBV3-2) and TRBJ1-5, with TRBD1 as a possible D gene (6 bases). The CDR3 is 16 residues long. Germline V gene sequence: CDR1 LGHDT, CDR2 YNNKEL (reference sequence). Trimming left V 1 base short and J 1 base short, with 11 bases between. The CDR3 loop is CASSQGGRGSNQPQHF. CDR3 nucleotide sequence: TGTGCCAGCAGCCAAGGCGGCAGGGGCAGCAATCAGCCCCAGCATTTT.

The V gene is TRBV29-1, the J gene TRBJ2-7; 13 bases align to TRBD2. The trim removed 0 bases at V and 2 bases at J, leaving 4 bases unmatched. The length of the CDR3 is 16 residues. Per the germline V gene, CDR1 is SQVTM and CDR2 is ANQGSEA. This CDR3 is CSVEDAGTSGTYEQYF. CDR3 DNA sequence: TGCAGCGTTGAAGACGCCGGGACTAGCGGGACCTACGAGCAGTACTTC.

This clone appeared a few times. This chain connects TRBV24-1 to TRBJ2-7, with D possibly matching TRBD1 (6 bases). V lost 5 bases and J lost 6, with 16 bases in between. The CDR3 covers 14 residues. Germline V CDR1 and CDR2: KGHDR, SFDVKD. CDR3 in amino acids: CATSGTGRGAEQYF. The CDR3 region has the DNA TGTGCCACCAGTGGGACCGGCAGGGGAGCCGAGCAGTACTTC.

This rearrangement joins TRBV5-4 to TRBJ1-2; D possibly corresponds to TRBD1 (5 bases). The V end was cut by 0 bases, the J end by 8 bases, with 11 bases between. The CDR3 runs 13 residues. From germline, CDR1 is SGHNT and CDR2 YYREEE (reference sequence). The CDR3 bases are TGTGCCAGCAGCTTGGGTCAGGGTCGGGGCTACACCTTC. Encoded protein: CASSLGQGRGYTF.

CDR3 in amino acids: CASSSRTSGETQYF. Written as DNA, the CDR3 is TGTGCCAGCAGTTCTCGGACTAGCGGTGAGACCCAGTACTTC. This sequence joins TRBV28 and TRBJ2-5; 10 bases agree with TRBD2. CDR3 size: 14 residues. CDR1 and CDR2 (germline): MDHEN, SYDVKM. V was pared by 4 bases and J by 5 bases, with 4 bases of the junction left unmatched.

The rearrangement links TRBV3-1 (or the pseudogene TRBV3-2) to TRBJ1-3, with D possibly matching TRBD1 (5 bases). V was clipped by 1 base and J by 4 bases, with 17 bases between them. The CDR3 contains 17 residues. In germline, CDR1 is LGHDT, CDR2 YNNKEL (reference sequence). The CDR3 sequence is CASSQGFRATLGNTIYF. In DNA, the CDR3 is TGTGCCAGCAGCCAAGGGTTCAGGGCCACCCTGGGAAACACCATATATTTT.

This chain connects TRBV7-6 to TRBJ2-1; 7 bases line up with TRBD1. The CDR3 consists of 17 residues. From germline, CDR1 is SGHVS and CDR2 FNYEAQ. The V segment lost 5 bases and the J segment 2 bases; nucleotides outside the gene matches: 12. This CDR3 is CASSASGDRRAYNEQFF. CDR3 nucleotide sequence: TGTGCCAGCAGCGCGTCCGGGGACAGACGAGCCTACAATGAGCAGTTCTTC.

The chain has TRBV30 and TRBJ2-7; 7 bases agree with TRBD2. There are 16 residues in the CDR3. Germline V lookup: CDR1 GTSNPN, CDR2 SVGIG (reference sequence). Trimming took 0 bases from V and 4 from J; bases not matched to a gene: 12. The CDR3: CAWSVPAGIRSYEQYF. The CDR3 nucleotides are TGTGCCTGGAGTGTACCAGCGGGGATTAGGAGTTACGAGCAGTACTTC.

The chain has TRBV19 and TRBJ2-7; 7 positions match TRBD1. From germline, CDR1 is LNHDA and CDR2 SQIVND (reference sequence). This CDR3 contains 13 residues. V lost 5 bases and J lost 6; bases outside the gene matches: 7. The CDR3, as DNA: TGTGCCAGTAGTCCGCGACAGGGTCCCGAGCAGTACTTC. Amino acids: CASSPRQGPEQYF. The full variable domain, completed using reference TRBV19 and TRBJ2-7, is DGGITQSPKYLFRKEGQNVTLSCEQNLNHDAMYWYRQDPGQGLRLIYYSQIVNDFQKGDIAEGYSVSREKKESFPLTVTSAQKNPTAFYLCASSPRQGPEQYFGPGTRLTVT.

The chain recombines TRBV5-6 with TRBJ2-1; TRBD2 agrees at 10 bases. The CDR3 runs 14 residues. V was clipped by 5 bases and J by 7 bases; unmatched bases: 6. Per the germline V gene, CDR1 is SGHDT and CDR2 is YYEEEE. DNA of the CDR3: TGTGCCAGCAGGTCCGGGACTAGCGAGAATGAGCAGTTCTTC. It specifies CASRSGTSENEQFF.

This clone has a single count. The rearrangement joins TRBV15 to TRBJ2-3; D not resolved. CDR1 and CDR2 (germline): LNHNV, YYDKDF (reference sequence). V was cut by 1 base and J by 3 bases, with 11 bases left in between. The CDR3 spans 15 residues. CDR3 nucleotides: TGTGCCACCAGCAGAGCAGGAAGAAAGACAGATACGCAGTATTTT. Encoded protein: CATSRAGRKTDTQYF.

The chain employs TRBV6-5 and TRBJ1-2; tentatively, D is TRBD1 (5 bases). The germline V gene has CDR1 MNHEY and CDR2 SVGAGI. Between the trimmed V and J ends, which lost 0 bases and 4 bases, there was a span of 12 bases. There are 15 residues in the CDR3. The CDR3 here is CASSYSGRGTYGYTF. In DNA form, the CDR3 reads TGTGCCAGCAGTTACTCGGGGAGGGGCACCTATGGCTACACCTTC.

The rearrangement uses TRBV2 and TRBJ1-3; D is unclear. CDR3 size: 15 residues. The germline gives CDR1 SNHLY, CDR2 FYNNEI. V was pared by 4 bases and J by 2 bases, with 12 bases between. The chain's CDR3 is CASSVGQVAGNTIYF. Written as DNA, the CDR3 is TGTGCCAGCAGTGTAGGTCAGGTCGCTGGAAACACCATATATTTT.

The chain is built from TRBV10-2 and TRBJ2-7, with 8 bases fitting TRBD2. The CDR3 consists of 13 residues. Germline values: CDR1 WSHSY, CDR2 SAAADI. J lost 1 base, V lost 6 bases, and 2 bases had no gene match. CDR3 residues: CASSTSGSYEQYF. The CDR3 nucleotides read TGCGCCAGCAGCACTAGCGGTTCCTACGAGCAGTACTTC.

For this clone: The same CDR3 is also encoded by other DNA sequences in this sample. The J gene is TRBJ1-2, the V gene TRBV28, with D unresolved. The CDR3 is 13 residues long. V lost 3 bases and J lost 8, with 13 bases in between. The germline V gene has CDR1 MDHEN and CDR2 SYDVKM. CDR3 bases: TGTGCCAGCAGTTTCCGGGGTGGCGGGGGCTACACCTTC. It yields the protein CASSFRGGGGYTF.

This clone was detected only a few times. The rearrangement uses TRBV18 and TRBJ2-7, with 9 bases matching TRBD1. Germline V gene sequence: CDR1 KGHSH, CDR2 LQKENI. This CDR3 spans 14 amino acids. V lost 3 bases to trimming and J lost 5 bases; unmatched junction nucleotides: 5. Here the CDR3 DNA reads TGTGCCAGCTCACCTATGGGACAGGGAAACGAGCAGTACTTC. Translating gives CASSPMGQGNEQYF.

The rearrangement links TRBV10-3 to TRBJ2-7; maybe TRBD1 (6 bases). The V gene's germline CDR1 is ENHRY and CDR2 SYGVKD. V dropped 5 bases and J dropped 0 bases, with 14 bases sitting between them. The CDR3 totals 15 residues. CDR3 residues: CAISQGLSLSYEQYF. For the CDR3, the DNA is TGTGCCATCAGTCAGGGGTTAAGTCTCTCCTACGAGCAGTACTTC.

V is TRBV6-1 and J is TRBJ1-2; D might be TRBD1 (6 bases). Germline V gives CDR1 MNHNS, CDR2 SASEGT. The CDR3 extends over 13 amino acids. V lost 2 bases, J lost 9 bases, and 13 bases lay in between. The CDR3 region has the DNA TGTGCCAGCAGTGAAAAAACAGGGTTGCGCTACACCTTC. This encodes CASSEKTGLRYTF.

CDR3 sequence reads: CAWTPGNNYGYTF. DNA of the CDR3: TGTGCCTGGACACCCGGGAATAACTATGGCTACACCTTC. The chain has TRBV30 and TRBJ1-2; D remains ambiguous. Trimming took 4 bases from V and 1 from J, leaving 10 bases between them. The CDR3 consists of 13 residues. Germline values: CDR1 GTSNPN, CDR2 SVGIG (reference sequence).

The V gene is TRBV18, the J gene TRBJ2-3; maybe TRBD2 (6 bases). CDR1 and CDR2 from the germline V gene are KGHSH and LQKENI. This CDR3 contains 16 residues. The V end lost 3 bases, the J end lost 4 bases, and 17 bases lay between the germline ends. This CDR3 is CASSPPGLPHPDTQYF. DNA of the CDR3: TGTGCCAGCTCACCCCCGGGACTCCCGCACCCAGATACGCAGTATTTT.

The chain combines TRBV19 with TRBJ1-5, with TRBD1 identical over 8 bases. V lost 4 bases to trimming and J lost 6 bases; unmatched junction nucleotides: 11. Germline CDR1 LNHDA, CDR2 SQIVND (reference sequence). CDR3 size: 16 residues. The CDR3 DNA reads TGTGCCAGTAGTAGCTCCGGGACAGGAATGGGTCAGCCCCAGCATTTT. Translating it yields CASSSSGTGMGQPQHF.

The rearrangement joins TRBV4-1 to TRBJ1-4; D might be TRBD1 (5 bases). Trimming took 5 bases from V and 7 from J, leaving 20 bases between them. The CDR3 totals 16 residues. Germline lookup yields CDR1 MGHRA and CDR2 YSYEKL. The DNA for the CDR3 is TGCGCCAGCAGCGCCGGCATGGACCTAAGGGGTGAAAAACTGTTTTTT. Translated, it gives CASSAGMDLRGEKLFF.

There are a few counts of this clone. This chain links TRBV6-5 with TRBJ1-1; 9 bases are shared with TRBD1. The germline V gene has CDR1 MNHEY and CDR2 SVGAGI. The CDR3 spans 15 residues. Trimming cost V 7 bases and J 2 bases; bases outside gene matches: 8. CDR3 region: CASKVTGGSNTEAFF. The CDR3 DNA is TGTGCCAGCAAGGTAACAGGGGGCAGTAACACTGAAGCTTTCTTT.

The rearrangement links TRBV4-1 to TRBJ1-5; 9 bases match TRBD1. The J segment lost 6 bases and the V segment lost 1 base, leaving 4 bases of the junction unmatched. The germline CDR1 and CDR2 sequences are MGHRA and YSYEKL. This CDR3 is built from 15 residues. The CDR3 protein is CASSQGTGAFQPQHF. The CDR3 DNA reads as TGCGCCAGCAGCCAAGGGACAGGGGCGTTTCAGCCCCAGCATTTT.